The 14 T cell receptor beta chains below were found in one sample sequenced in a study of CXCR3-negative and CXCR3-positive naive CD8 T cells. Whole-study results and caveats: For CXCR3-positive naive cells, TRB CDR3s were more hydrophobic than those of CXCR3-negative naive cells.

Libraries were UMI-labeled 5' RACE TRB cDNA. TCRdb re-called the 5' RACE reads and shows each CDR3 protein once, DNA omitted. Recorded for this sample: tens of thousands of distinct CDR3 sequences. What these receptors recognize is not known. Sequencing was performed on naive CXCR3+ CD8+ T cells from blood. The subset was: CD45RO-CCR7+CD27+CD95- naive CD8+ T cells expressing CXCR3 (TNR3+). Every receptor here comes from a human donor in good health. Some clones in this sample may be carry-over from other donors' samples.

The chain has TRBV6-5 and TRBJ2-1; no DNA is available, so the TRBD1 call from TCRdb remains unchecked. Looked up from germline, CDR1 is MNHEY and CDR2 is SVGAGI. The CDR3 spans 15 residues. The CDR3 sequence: CASSYMSGQGNEQFF.

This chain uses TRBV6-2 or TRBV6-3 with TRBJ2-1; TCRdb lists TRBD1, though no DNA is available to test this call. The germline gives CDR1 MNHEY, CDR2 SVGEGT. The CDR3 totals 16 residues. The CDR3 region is CASSYPDSRRAHEQFF.

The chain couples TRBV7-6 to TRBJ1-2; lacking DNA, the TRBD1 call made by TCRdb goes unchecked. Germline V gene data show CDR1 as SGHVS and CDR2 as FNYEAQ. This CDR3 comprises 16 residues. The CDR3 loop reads CASSLLRDRGIYGYTF.

The CDR3 spells CSPLLAGGNNEQFF. V usage is TRBV29-1 and J usage is TRBJ2-1; TCRdb picks TRBD2, but there is no DNA to check that call. CDR1 is SQVTM, CDR2 ANQGSEA, per germline. This CDR3 spans 14 amino acids.

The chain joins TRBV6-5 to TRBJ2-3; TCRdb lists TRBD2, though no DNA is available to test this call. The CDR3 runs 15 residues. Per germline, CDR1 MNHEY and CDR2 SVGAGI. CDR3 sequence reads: CASSLSSGGTDTQYF.

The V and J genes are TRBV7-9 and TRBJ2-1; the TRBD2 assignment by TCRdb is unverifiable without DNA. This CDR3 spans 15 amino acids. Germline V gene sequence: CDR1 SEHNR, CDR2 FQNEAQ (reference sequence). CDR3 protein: CASSPSGRSVNEQFF.

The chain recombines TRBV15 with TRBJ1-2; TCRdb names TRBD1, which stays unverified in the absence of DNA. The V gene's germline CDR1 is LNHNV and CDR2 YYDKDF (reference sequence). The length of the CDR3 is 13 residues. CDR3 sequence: CATSTISRGGYTF.

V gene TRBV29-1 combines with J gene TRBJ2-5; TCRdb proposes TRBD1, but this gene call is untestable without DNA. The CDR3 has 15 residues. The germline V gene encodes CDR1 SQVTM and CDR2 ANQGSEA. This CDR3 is CSVRGHIEGWETQYF.

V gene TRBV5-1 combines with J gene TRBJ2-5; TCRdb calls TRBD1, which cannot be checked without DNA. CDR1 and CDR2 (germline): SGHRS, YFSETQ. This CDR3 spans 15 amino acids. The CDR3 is CASSGGDGIPETQYF.

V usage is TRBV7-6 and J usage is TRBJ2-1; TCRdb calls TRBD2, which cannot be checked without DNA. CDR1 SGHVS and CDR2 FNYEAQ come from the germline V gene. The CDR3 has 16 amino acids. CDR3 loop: CASSLVWQGPYNEQFF.

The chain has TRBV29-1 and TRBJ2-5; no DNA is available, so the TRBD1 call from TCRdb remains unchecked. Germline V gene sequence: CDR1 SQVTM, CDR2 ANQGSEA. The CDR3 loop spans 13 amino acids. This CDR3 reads CSVSGPLGETQYF.

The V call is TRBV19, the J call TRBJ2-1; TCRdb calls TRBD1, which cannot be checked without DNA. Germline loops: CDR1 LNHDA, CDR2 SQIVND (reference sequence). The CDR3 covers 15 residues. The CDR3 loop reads CASSIPTVSINEQFF.

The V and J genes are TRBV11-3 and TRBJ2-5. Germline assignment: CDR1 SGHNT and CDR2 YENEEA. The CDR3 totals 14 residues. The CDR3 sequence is CASSLVGSGETEYF.

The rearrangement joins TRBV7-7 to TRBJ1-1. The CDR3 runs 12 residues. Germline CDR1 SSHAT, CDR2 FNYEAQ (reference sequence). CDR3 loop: CASSPLAAEAFF. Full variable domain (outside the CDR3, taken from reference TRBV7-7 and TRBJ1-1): GAGVSQSPRYKVTKRGQDVTLRCDPISSHATLYWYQQALGQGPEFLTYFNYEAQPDKSGLPSDRFSAERPEGSISTLTIQRTEQRDSAMYRCASSPLAAEAFFGQGTRLTVV.